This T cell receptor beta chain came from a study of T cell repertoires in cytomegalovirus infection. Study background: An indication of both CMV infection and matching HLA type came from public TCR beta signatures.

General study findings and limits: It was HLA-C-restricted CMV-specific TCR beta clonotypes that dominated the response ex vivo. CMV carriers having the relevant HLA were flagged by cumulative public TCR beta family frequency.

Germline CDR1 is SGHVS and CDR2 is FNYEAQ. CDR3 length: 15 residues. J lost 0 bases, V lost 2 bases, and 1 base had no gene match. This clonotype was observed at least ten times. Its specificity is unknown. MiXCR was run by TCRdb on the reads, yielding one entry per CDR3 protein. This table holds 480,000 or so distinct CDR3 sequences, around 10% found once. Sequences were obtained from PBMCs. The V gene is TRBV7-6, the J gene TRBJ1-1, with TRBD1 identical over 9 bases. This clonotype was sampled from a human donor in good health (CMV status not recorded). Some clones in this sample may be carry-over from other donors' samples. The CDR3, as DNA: TGTGCCAGCAGCTTAAGGGACAGGGTGAACACTGAAGCTTTCTTT. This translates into CASSLRDRVNTEAFF.